A single sample gave rise to the 25 T cell receptor beta chains below, sequenced in a study of PD-1 blockade in mismatch repair-deficient tumors. TCRdb's table, derived via immunoSEQ multiplex PCR, lists solely in-frame clones and lacks some. The repertoire includes about 110,000 clones, more than 60% of them detected once, and 4.5% to 5.5% sits in the top ten. Sample: peripheral blood, taken about 13 months after starting pembrolizumab. These receptors were taken from an adult with mismatch repair-deficient cancer.

The chain has TRBV5-1 and TRBJ2-3, with 7 bases matching TRBD2. V shed 0 bases and J 3 bases; nucleotides not matched to a gene: 4. Germline CDR1 and CDR2: SGHRS and YFSETQ. CDR3 length equals 15 residues. The CDR3 protein is CASSLALAETDTQYF. In nucleotides, the CDR3 is TGCGCCAGCAGCTTGGCCCTAGCGGAAACAGATACGCAGTATTTT.

The V gene is TRBV11-3, the J gene TRBJ1-1; possible D gene TRBD1, 6 bases. Trimming left V 1 base short and J 3 bases short, with 15 bases between. This CDR3 has 16 residues. Germline-derived CDR1 and CDR2 are SGHNT and YENEEA. The CDR3 DNA follows: TGTGCCAGCAGCTTAGGGGGGGCGCGGGTGGACACTGAAGCTTTCTTT. Its protein product is CASSLGGARVDTEAFF.

The V and J genes are TRBV18 and TRBJ1-5; the match to TRBD1 covers 9 bases. After removal of 3 bases from V and 4 bases from J, the junction contained 7 bases not matched to a gene. This CDR3 has 16 residues. CDR1 and CDR2 from the germline V gene are KGHSH and LQKENI. The CDR3 spells CASSPIPGQGNQPQHF. CDR3 in DNA: TGTGCCAGCTCACCTATCCCGGGACAGGGAAATCAGCCCCAGCATTTT.

The chain links TRBV7-6 to TRBJ2-3; the D gene is possibly TRBD1 (5 bases). Trimming pared 3 bases from V and 1 base from J, leaving 8 bases between. The CDR3 loop spans 14 amino acids. Germline V gives CDR1 SGHVS, CDR2 FNYEAQ. CDR3 amino acids: CASSFRVGTDTQYF. As DNA, the CDR3 is TGTGCCAGCAGCTTCAGGGTTGGCACAGATACGCAGTATTTT.

A single count supports this clone. The chain carries TRBV5-1 and TRBJ2-5; D may be TRBD2 (6 bases). V gave up 5 bases and J gave up 4 bases, with 15 bases separating them. Germline values: CDR1 SGHRS, CDR2 YFSETQ. CDR3 size: 14 residues. The CDR3, as DNA: TGCGCCAGCAGAAACGGGAGTGGGGGAGAGACCCAGTACTTC. As protein: CASRNGSGGETQYF. Combining the CDR3 with reference TRBV5-1 and TRBJ2-5 gives the whole variable domain KAGVTQTPRYLIKTRGQQVTLSCSPISGHRSVSWYQQTPGQGLQFLFEYFSETQRNKGNFPGRFSGRQFSNSRSEMNVSTLELGDSALYLCASRNGSGGETQYFGPGTRLLVL.

V usage is TRBV6-4 and J usage is TRBJ2-3; D not certain. Germline values: CDR1 MRHNA, CDR2 SNTAGT. The CDR3 spans 14 residues. V was cut by 4 bases and J by 0 bases, with 8 bases left in between. CDR3 DNA: TGTGCCAGCAGTGCCGGATTTAGCACAGATACGCAGTATTTT. This translates into CASSAGFSTDTQYF.

The gene calls are TRBV7-3 and TRBJ2-3, with D possibly matching TRBD2 (6 bases). Germline V gene sequence: CDR1 SGHTA, CDR2 FQGTGA. The CDR3 has 15 amino acids. With 3 bases removed from V and 2 bases from J, the gap between germline ends came to 12 bases. The DNA of the CDR3 is TGTGCCAGCAGCTTTCGGGGACTCATCACAGATACGCAGTATTTT. Amino acid sequence: CASSFRGLITDTQYF.

The V and J genes are TRBV6-1 and TRBJ2-5, with D perhaps TRBD1 (6 bases). Trimming pared 4 bases from V and 6 bases from J, leaving 18 bases between. The length of the CDR3 is 15 residues. The germline V gene has CDR1 MNHNS and CDR2 SASEGT. CDR3 region: CASSALGAPGQTQYF. The CDR3 nucleotides read TGTGCCAGCAGTGCCCTGGGGGCCCCGGGGCAGACCCAGTACTTC.

The chain has TRBV6-5 and TRBJ2-5, with a weak D call TRBD2 (5 bases). The V gene lost 5 bases and the J gene lost 5 bases, with 15 bases spanning the gap. This CDR3 has 14 amino acids. Per the germline V gene, CDR1 is MNHEY and CDR2 is SVGAGI. The CDR3: CASSTPGVVETQYF. The CDR3 bases are TGTGCCAGCAGTACACCCGGGGTAGTGGAGACCCAGTACTTC.

The V call is TRBV25-1, the J call TRBJ2-1; 11 bases align to TRBD2. CDR3 length: 17 amino acids. Trimming at V came to 2 bases and at J to 2 bases, leaving 5 bases not matched to a gene. In germline, CDR1 is MGHDK, CDR2 SYGVNS. The CDR3, as DNA: TGTGCCAGCAGTGAAACACTAGCGGGAGTGGCCTACAATGAGCAGTTCTTC. Translating gives CASSETLAGVAYNEQFF.

CDR3 region: CASSKRSGNTIYF. In nucleotides, the CDR3 is TGTGCCAGCAGTAAGAGGTCGGGAAACACCATATATTTT. The chain is built from TRBV6-6 and TRBJ1-3; D remains unclear. The V gene's germline CDR1 is MNHNY and CDR2 SVGAGI (reference sequence). The CDR3 runs 13 residues. V lost 5 bases to trimming and J lost 4 bases, with 9 bases between them.

DNA of the CDR3: TGTGCCAGTACCCAGACTAGCGGGAGAGGGGAGACCCAGTACTTC. It translates to CASTQTSGRGETQYF. V and J are TRBV19 and TRBJ2-5, with TRBD2 matching over 12 bases. The length of the CDR3 is 15 residues. Germline V gene sequence: CDR1 LNHDA, CDR2 SQIVND (reference sequence). J gave up 5 bases and V 7 bases, and 8 bases lay outside the gene matches. Combining the CDR3 with reference TRBV19 and TRBJ2-5 gives the whole variable domain DGGITQSPKYLFRKEGQNVTLSCEQNLNHDAMYWYRQDPGQGLRLIYYSQIVNDFQKGDIAEGYSVSREKKESFPLTVTSAQKNPTAFYLCASTQTSGRGETQYFGPGTRLLVL.

The chain has TRBV7-3 and TRBJ1-5, with D perhaps matching TRBD1 (6 bases). CDR1 SGHTA and CDR2 FQGTGA come from the germline V gene. V lost 5 bases and J 0 bases, leaving 20 bases between the germline ends. This CDR3 spans 18 amino acids. As DNA, the CDR3 is TGTGCCAGCAGCCAGATACCAGACAGGCGCGTTAGCAATCAGCCCCAGCATTTT. This translates into CASSQIPDRRVSNQPQHF.

V usage is TRBV15 and J usage is TRBJ2-3, with D tentatively TRBD2 (6 bases). This CDR3 spans 14 amino acids. From germline, CDR1 is LNHNV and CDR2 YYDKDF (reference sequence). Trimming cost V 0 bases and J 9 bases, with 13 bases left between them. In DNA, the CDR3 is TGTGCCACCAGCAGAGATATAGCGGAGTTCACGCAGTATTTT. Translating it yields CATSRDIAEFTQYF.

A single count supports this clone. The V and J genes are TRBV6-5 and TRBJ2-1, with D maybe TRBD1 (6 bases). V was cut by 6 bases and J by 10 bases, with 13 bases left in between. Germline CDR1 is MNHEY and CDR2 is SVGAGI. This CDR3 is 12 amino acids long. CDR3 nucleotides: TGTGCCAGCAGCACAGGGTTAGGGGAGCAGTTCTTC. Its translation: CASSTGLGEQFF.

This clone was recorded a few times. This sequence joins TRBV10-3 and TRBJ1-1, with 8 bases aligning to TRBD1. CDR1 and CDR2 from the germline V gene are ENHRY and SYGVKD. V shed 5 bases and J 5 bases; nucleotides not matched to a gene: 4. The CDR3 length is 13 residues. The CDR3 is CAISPDRVTEAFF. The CDR3 coding sequence is TGTGCCATCAGTCCGGACAGGGTTACTGAAGCTTTCTTT.

CDR3 sequence reads: CASSLRQLGDEQFF. The CDR3 nucleotides are TGCGCCAGCAGCTTACGACAGCTAGGGGATGAGCAGTTCTTC. This chain links TRBV5-1 with TRBJ2-1, with D possibly TRBD1 on 5 matching bases. Germline CDR1 is SGHRS and CDR2 is YFSETQ. The CDR3 runs to 14 residues. Trimming pared 2 bases from V and 8 bases from J, leaving 14 bases between. The full variable domain, in which reference TRBV5-1 and TRBJ2-1 provide the parts outside the CDR3, is KAGVTQTPRYLIKTRGQQVTLSCSPISGHRSVSWYQQTPGQGLQFLFEYFSETQRNKGNFPGRFSGRQFSNSRSEMNVSTLELGDSALYLCASSLRQLGDEQFFGPGTRLTVL.

This clone was recorded a few times. The rearrangement links TRBV6-5 to TRBJ1-5; a possible D gene is TRBD1 (5 bases). Germline values: CDR1 MNHEY, CDR2 SVGAGI. The V and J ends lost 4 bases and 8 bases respectively, with 12 bases between them. The CDR3 consists of 13 residues. DNA of the CDR3: TGTGCCAGCAGTTTGGCGATGGACAAGCCCCAGCATTTT. This sequence encodes CASSLAMDKPQHF.

J is TRBJ2-2 and V is TRBV19; D is undetermined. The CDR3 has 17 residues. V lost 6 bases, J lost 1 base, and 18 bases lay in between. CDR1 and CDR2 (germline): LNHDA, SQIVND (reference sequence). CDR3 nucleotide sequence: TGTGCCAGTAGGAGCCCCGGGCTTGAACGGAACACCGGGGAGCTGTTTTTT. It codes for CASRSPGLERNTGELFF. Variable domain in full (rest from reference TRBV19 and TRBJ2-2): DGGITQSPKYLFRKEGQNVTLSCEQNLNHDAMYWYRQDPGQGLRLIYYSQIVNDFQKGDIAEGYSVSREKKESFPLTVTSAQKNPTAFYLCASRSPGLERNTGELFFGEGSRLTVL.

The J gene is TRBJ2-3, the V gene TRBV5-1; 10 bases align to TRBD1. The CDR3 contains 15 residues. Trimming removed 1 base from V and 4 bases from J; junction bases left unmatched: 3. Looked up from germline, CDR1 is SGHRS and CDR2 is YFSETQ. The CDR3 protein is CASSLRDRGPDTQYF. CDR3 DNA sequence: TGCGCCAGCAGCTTGAGGGACAGGGGACCAGATACGCAGTATTTT.

V usage is TRBV5-4 and J usage is TRBJ2-2; 14 bases map to TRBD2. From germline, CDR1 is SGHNT and CDR2 YYREEE (reference sequence). There are 19 residues in the CDR3. The V gene end was trimmed by 5 bases and the J gene end by 1 base; junction bases not matched to a gene: 10. The CDR3 region is CASSYPRLAGGKNTGELFF. The CDR3 DNA sequence: TGTGCCAGCAGTTACCCTAGACTAGCGGGAGGGAAGAACACCGGGGAGCTGTTTTTT.

Points on this clone: The same CDR3 arises from other DNA sequences in this sample as well. J is TRBJ2-2 and V is TRBV29-1, with 8 nucleotides matching TRBD2. The CDR3 spans 14 residues. Germline values: CDR1 SQVTM, CDR2 ANQGSEA. J was trimmed by 4 bases and V by 7 bases; bases with no gene match: 8. CDR3 loop: CSARTSGLTGELFF. The CDR3 nucleotides are TGCAGCGCCAGAACTAGCGGTCTCACCGGGGAGCTGTTTTTT.

This chain uses TRBV9 with TRBJ1-4; 9 bases are shared with TRBD1. V lost 0 bases and J lost 8; bases outside the gene matches: 8. The CDR3 sequence is 16 residues long. Germline V gives CDR1 SGDLS, CDR2 YYNGEE. This CDR3 is CASSVGGGTGNEKLFF. For the CDR3, the DNA is TGTGCCAGCAGCGTAGGAGGTGGGACAGGGAACGAAAAACTGTTTTTT.

The chain couples TRBV5-6 to TRBJ2-5; D remains unclear. The assigned J gene may be wrong: the sequence end matches TRBJ2-7 better. Germline-derived CDR1 and CDR2 are SGHDT and YYEEEE. CDR3 size: 13 residues. In DNA form, the CDR3 reads TGTGCCAGCAGCTTAGGAGTTAACTACGAGCAGTACTTC. Translated: CASSLGVNYEQYF.

This chain links TRBV27 with TRBJ1-2; D is ambiguous. The CDR3 loop spans 13 amino acids. V was trimmed by 3 bases and J by 6 bases, leaving 11 bases between them. In germline, CDR1 is MNHEY, CDR2 SMNVEV (reference sequence). In nucleotides, the CDR3 is TGTGCCAGCAGTTTCCCAACGGGTCATGGCTACACCTTC. Translation: CASSFPTGHGYTF.